This T cell receptor beta chain was retrieved from a study of blood T cell repertoires in COVID-19 (dated by TCRdb to the early 2020s). Regarding the research as a whole: Samples covering the acute and convalescent phases of COVID-19 were provided by collaborators in the United States, Italy and Spain. The prospective study material was composed of cDNA or gDNA derived from T cells, B-cell-depleted T cells, or PBMCs. Deeply sampled blood TCRbeta repertoires from subjects exposed to, actively infected with, or recovered from COVID-19 were included in the dataset. A freely available public database, intended as a resource for researchers studying the immune response to SARS-CoV-2, is where the repertoires were released. Samples came from the ongoing ImmuneRACE study (first 160 participants) plus 1,254 subjects from 6 global collaborators. Nearly every sample came with metadata listing a de-identified subject ID, COVID-19 status, age in years and sex. Where available, HLA class I and class II types were obtained from metadata supplied by the sample provider rather than from assay-based typing.

Trimming costs V 6 bases and J 8 bases, and their ends lie 16 bases apart. Counted from cysteine to phenylalanine, this CDR3 has 13 amino acids. The CDR3 DNA has 39 bases and is translated from base 1. CDR1 and CDR2, looked up from the germline V gene, are MNHEY and SVGAGI. The research as a whole found: The amount of clinical and demographic metadata varied by source and participant and was provided uncurated.

The immunoSEQ Assay, a bias-controlled multiplex PCR, was used to amplify TCRbeta CDR3 regions from genomic DNA. As for the original processing: Within the assay, amplification of reference gene primers was used to estimate how many nucleated cells each sample contained. To quantify the absolute abundance of each unique TCRbeta CDR3 rearrangement, sequence reads were collapsed and filtered. For each sample, productive Simpson clonality was calculated as the square root of Simpson's diversity index over productive rearrangements. Here the immuneACCESS table is served through TCRdb, limited to in-frame sequences with V and J called. Missing clones are a known gap in these copies; in checked studies unresolved V genes cover under half, and the rest lacks a known reason. The DNA was the basis for D and trimming; V, J and clone size are from that table. Recorded for this sample are 220,000 or so clones; under 90% of them occurred a single time. 3% to 4.5% of the sample lies in the top ten.

This clone was observed a few times. Its antigen is still unknown. Base qualities are missing; no much larger clone stands one base away. Each collaborating institution followed its own protocols to collect whole blood in K2EDTA tubes. Collaborator samples were shipped for TCRbeta analysis as frozen whole blood, isolated PBMCs, or DNA extracted from either sample type. The TCR was taken from a woman over 75 with acute or convalescent COVID-19. The chain links TRBV6-5 with TRBJ1-2; the D segment could be TRBD1, given 5 matching bases. Sequenced input: peripheral blood. The DNA is TGTGCCAGCAGCCCCTTGGGACTAGGAGGCTACACCTTC. Translation gives CASSPLGLGGYTF.